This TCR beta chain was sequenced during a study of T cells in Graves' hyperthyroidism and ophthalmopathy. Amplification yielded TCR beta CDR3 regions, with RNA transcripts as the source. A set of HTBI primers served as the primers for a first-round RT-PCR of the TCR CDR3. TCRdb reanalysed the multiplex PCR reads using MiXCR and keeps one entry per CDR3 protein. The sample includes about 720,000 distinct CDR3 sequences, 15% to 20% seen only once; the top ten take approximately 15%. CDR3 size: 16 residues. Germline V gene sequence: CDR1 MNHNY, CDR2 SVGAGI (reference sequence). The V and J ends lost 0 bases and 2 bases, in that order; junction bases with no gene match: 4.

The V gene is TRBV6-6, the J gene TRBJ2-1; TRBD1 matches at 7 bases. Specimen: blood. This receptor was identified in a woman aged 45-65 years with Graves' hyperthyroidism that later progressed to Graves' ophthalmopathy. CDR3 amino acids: CASSYSRGPPYNEQFF. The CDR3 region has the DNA TGTGCCAGCAGTTACTCGAGGGGGCCACCCTACAATGAGCAGTTCTTC.